The following is a TCR beta chain sequence with its context. The sample is drawn from a study of blood T cell repertoires in COVID-19. After removal of 4 bases from V and 4 bases from J, the junction contained 3 bases not matched to a gene. The CDR3 contains 14 residues. Germline CDR1 and CDR2: LGHDT and YNNKEL (reference sequence). Repertoires were generated with immunoSEQ multiplex PCR, while TCRdb's copy carries only in-frame clones and drops some. This table has 350,000 to 400,000 clones, 89% appearing once. V is TRBV3-1 (or the pseudogene TRBV3-2) and J is TRBJ2-7, with 11 bases fitting TRBD1. Sequenced material: PBMCs or T cells enriched from blood (not recorded which). The sequence was obtained from a woman aged 25 to 45 who had recovered from COVID-19. CDR3 sequence: CASSPGTGGYEQYF. For the CDR3, the DNA is TGTGCCAGCAGCCCCGGGACAGGGGGATACGAGCAGTACTTC.